The present T cell receptor beta chain was sequenced within a study of blood T cell repertoires in COVID-19. Study information: T cells, B-cell-depleted T cells, or PBMCs supplied cDNA or gDNA.

This clone has only one observation. In the original workflow: For nucleated cells, counts were estimated from reference gene primer amplification. Libraries were prepared by immunoSEQ multiplex PCR; TCRdb keeps only in-frame clonotypes and omits some of them. That table gives V, J and clone size, and the DNA gave D and trimming. The sample records tens of thousands of clones, around 87% being singletons. CDR1 KGHSH and CDR2 LQKENI come from the germline V gene. The CDR3 extends over 16 amino acids. The trim removed 0 bases at V and 5 bases at J, leaving 5 bases unmatched. Sequencing was done on a sample of peripheral blood. The sequence came from a human donor with acute or convalescent COVID-19. The donor label of this sample is uncertain. The chain joins TRBV18 to TRBJ2-2; 8 nucleotides match TRBD2. CDR3 region: CASSPPRGDRTGELFF. CDR3 DNA sequence: TGTGCCAGCTCACCACCGCGGGGGGATCGGACCGGGGAGCTGTTTTTT. Drawing the rest from reference TRBV18 and TRBJ2-2, the complete variable domain is NAGVMQNPRHLVRRRGQEARLRCSPMKGHSHVYWYRQLPEEGLKFMVYLQKENIIDESGMPKERFSAEFPKEGPSILRIQQVVRGDSAAYFCASSPPRGDRTGELFFGEGSRLTVL.